The 12 T cell receptor beta chains below all came from one sample that was sequenced in a study. Cells sorted as Tregs were CD4+, CD25+ and CD127-/low. MiXCR, run by TCRdb on the 5' RACE reads, gives a single entry per CDR3 protein. The sample gives approximately 10,000 distinct CDR3 sequences, approximately 24% of which show up once; 3.2% is in the top ten. The material sequenced was Tregs sorted from blood. These TCRs come from a female donor with breast cancer.

This clonotype was observed a handful of times. This may be a read error, as it is one base from a much larger clone. The rearrangement links TRBV21-1 to TRBJ2-7; the D call in the table, TRBD2, was not verified against the DNA. TRBV21-1 is an annotated pseudogene. This CDR3 comprises 14 residues. CDR3 nucleotide sequence: TGTGCCAGCAACTACCCCCACGGGAGGGGAGAGCAGTACTTC. This codes for CASNYPHGRGEQYF.

This clonotype was picked up many times. The chain is built from TRBV7-6 and TRBJ2-7; 7 bases are shared with TRBD2. After removal of 2 bases from V and 6 bases from J, the junction contained 4 bases not matched to a gene. The CDR3 runs 13 residues. Germline lookup yields CDR1 SGHVS and CDR2 FNYEAQ. The CDR3 region has the DNA TGTGCCAGCAGCTTACAGCGGGACTCCGAGCAGTACTTC. Protein: CASSLQRDSEQYF.

Points on this clonotype: A read error is possible here, since a much larger clone lies one base away. The chain recombines TRBV20-1 with TRBJ1-6, with 11 bases that match TRBD1. The germline gives CDR1 DFQATT, CDR2 SNEGSKA (reference sequence). The ends lost 1 base at V and 9 bases at J; junction bases unmatched: 5. The CDR3 loop spans 15 amino acids. CDR3 nucleotide sequence: TGCAGTGCTAGAGGCCCGGGACAGGGGGGTTCACCCCTCCACTTT. Protein sequence: CSARGPGQGGSPLHF.

This clonotype was seen at least ten times. V gene TRBV9 combines with J gene TRBJ1-1; D is undetermined. V lost 0 bases, J lost 0 bases, and 6 bases lay in between. The length of the CDR3 is 14 residues. CDR1 and CDR2 (germline): SGDLS, YYNGEE. For the CDR3, the DNA is TGTGCCAGCAGCGTAGGACATATGAACACTGAAGCTTTCTTT. Translation gives CASSVGHMNTEAFF.

This clonotype has at least ten counts. V and J are TRBV7-9 and TRBJ1-5; D possibly corresponds to TRBD1 (6 bases). Trimming removed 4 bases from V and 1 base from J, with 11 bases in between. Germline V lookup: CDR1 SEHNR, CDR2 FQNEAQ (reference sequence). The length of the CDR3 is 15 residues. Here the CDR3 reads CASSSVGGSNQPQHF. CDR3 DNA: TGTGCCAGCAGCTCCGTAGGGGGGAGCAATCAGCCCCAGCATTTT.

This clonotype is judged medium-sized (0.01 to 0.1%). The rearrangement uses TRBV5-4 and TRBJ2-7, with unresolved D. This CDR3 is built from 12 residues. Trimming stripped 0 bases from V and 7 bases from J, with 8 bases between. The germline CDR1 and CDR2 sequences are SGHNT and YYREEE (reference sequence). In DNA form, the CDR3 reads TGTGCCAGCAGCTTGGGGGGTCCAGAGCAGTACTTC. Translation: CASSLGGPEQYF.

This clonotype was observed at least ten times. The chain has TRBV3-1 and TRBJ2-2, with D perhaps matching TRBD2 (6 bases). The CDR3 runs 16 residues. Germline CDR1 reads LGHDT; CDR2 reads YNNKEL (reference sequence). Between the trimmed V and J ends, which lost 0 bases and 4 bases, there was a span of 12 bases. The CDR3 sequence: CASSQDKETSTGELFF. The CDR3 DNA follows: TGTGCCAGCAGCCAAGATAAAGAGACTAGCACCGGGGAGCTGTTTTTT.

This clonotype was seen ten or more times. CDR3 residues: CATREGGESTEAFF. The CDR3 DNA follows: TGTGCCACCAGGGAGGGAGGGGAGAGCACTGAAGCTTTCTTT. The chain carries TRBV24-1 and TRBJ1-1, with D perhaps TRBD1 (5 bases). This CDR3 region has 14 residues. V shed 7 bases and J shed 4 bases, with 15 bases lying between them. Germline CDR1 is KGHDR and CDR2 is SFDVKD.

This clonotype is medium-sized (0.01 to 0.1%). This chain uses TRBV15 with TRBJ1-5; D might be TRBD1 (6 bases). The CDR3 consists of 18 residues. The germline CDR1 and CDR2 sequences are LNHNV and YYDKDF (reference sequence). V dropped 0 bases and J dropped 3 bases, with 18 bases sitting between them. DNA of the CDR3: TGTGCCACCAGCAGAGATCTGGGGGCTCGCGGCCCCAATCAGCCCCAGCATTTT. Its protein is CATSRDLGARGPNQPQHF.

This clonotype is categorized as medium-sized. The chain carries TRBV15 and TRBJ2-7; TRBD2 agrees at 8 bases. In germline, CDR1 is LNHNV, CDR2 YYDKDF (reference sequence). The CDR3 is 16 amino acids. Unmatched junction bases numbered 8, after V lost 0 bases and J lost 4 bases. The CDR3: CATSRDGSGISYEQYF. The CDR3 region has the DNA TGTGCCACCAGCAGAGATGGTAGCGGGATTTCGTACGAGCAGTACTTC.

The sample holds a few counts of this clonotype. The chain employs TRBV20-1 and TRBJ1-1; D call uncertain. Germline V gives CDR1 DFQATT, CDR2 SNEGSKA (reference sequence). Trimming took 3 bases from V and 1 from J, leaving 6 bases between them. This CDR3 is 12 amino acids long. Written as DNA, the CDR3 is TGCAGTGCTAGGCCCCCGAACACTGAAGCTTTCTTT. Its translation is CSARPPNTEAFF.

The chain employs TRBV20-1 and TRBJ2-1, with 9 bases identical to TRBD2. CDR1 is DFQATT, CDR2 SNEGSKA, per germline (reference sequence). J was trimmed by 1 base and V by 0 bases; bases with no gene match: 7. The CDR3 consists of 17 residues. CDR3: CSAREAIAGESYNEQFF. CDR3 in DNA: TGCAGTGCTAGAGAGGCGATAGCGGGGGAATCCTACAATGAGCAGTTCTTC.